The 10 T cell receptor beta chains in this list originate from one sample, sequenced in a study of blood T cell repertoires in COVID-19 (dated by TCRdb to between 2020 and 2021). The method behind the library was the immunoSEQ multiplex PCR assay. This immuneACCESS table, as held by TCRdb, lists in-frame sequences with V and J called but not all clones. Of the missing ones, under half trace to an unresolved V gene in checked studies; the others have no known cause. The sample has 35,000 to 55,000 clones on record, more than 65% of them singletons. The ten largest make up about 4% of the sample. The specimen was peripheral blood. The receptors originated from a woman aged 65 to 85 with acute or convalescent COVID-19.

The CDR3, as DNA: TGTGCCAGCAGCCCGACAGGGGGCTGGGAGACTGAAGCTTTCTTT. Protein sequence: CASSPTGGWETEAFF. V and J are TRBV7-9 and TRBJ1-1, with 10 nucleotides matching TRBD1. Trimming took 5 bases from V and 5 from J; bases not matched to a gene: 8. Looked up from germline, CDR1 is SEHNR and CDR2 is FQNEAQ (reference sequence). The CDR3 is 15 amino acids.

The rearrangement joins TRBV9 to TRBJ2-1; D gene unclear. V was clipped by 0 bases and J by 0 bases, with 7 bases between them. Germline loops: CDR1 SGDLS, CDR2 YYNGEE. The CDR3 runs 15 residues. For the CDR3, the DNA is TGTGCCAGCAGCGTAGGCCTTAGCTCCTACAATGAGCAGTTCTTC. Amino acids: CASSVGLSSYNEQFF.

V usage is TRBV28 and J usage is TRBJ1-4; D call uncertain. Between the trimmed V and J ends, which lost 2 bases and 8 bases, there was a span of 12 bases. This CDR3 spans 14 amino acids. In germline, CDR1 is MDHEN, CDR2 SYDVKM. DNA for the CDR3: TGTGCCAGCAGTTTAATAGCCGCCGGGGAAAAACTGTTTTTT. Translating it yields CASSLIAAGEKLFF.

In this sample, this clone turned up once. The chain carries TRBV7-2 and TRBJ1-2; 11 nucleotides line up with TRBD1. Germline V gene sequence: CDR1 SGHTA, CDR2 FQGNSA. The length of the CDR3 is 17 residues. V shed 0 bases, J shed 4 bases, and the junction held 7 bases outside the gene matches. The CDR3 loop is CASSLALGTGGTYGYTF. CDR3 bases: TGTGCCAGCAGCTTAGCGCTTGGGACAGGGGGAACCTATGGCTACACCTTC.

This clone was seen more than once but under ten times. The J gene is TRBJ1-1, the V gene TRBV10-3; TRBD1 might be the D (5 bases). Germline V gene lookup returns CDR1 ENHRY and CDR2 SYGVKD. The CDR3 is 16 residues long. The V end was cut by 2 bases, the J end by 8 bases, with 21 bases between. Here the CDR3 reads CAISEGGTNGRREAFF. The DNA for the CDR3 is TGTGCCATCAGTGAGGGCGGGACTAACGGGCGGAGGGAAGCTTTCTTT.

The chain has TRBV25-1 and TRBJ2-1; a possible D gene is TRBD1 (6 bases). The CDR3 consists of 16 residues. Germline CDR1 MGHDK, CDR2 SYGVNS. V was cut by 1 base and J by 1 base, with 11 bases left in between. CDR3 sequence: CASSELIGGSYNEQFF. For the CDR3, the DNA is TGTGCCAGCAGTGAATTAATAGGGGGTTCCTACAATGAGCAGTTCTTC.

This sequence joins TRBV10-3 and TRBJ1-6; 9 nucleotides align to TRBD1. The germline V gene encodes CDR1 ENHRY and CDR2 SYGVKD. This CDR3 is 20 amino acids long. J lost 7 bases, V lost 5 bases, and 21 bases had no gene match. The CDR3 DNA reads TGTGCCATCAGTTTGATGCAATCCGGGACAGGGCGTGTAGGGAATTCACCCCTCCACTTT. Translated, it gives CAISLMQSGTGRVGNSPLHF.

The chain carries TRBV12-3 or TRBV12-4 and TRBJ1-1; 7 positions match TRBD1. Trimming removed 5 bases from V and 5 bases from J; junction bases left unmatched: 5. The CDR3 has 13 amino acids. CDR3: CASSQTGRTEAFF. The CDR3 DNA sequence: TGTGCCAGCAGTCAGACAGGGCGGACTGAAGCTTTCTTT.

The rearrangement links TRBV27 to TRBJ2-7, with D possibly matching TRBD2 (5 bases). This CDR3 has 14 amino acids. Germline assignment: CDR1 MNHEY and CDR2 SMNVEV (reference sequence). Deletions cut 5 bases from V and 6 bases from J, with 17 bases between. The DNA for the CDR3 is TGTGCCAGCAGTCCCCCAGGACTGCGTGGCGAGCAGTACTTC. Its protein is CASSPPGLRGEQYF.

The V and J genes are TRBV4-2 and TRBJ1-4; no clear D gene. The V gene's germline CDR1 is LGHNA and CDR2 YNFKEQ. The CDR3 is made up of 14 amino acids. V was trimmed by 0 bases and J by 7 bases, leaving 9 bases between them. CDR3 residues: CASSQDWLGEKLFF. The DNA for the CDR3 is TGTGCCAGCAGCCAAGATTGGCTAGGTGAAAAACTGTTTTTT.